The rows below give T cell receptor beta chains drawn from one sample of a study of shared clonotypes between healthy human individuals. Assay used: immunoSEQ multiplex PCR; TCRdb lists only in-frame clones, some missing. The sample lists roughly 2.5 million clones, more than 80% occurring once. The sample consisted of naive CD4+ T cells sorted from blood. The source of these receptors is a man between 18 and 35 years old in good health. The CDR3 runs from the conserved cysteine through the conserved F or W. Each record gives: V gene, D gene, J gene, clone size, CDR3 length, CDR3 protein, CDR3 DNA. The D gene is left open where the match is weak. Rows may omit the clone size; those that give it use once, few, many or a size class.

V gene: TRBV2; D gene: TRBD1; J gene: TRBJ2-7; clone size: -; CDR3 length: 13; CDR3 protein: CASSERGLGEQYF; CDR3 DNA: TGTGCCAGCAGTGAAAGGGGGCTTGGCGAGCAGTACTTC
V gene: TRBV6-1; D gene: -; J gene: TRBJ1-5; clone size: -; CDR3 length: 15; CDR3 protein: CASRVAQGSNQPQHF; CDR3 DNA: TGTGCCAGCAGGGTGGCGCAGGGAAGCAATCAGCCCCAGCATTTT
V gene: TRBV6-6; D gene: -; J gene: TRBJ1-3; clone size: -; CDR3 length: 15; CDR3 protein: CASSSLPQHGNTIYF; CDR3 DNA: TGTGCCAGCAGTTCGCTACCACAGCACGGGAACACCATATATTTT
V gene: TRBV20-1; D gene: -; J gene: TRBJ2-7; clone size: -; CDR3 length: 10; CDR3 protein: CSVGFAEQYF; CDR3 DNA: TGCAGTGTAGGGTTCGCCGAGCAGTACTTC
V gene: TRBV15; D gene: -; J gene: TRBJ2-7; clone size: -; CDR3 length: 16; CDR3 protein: CATRPAGQGGSYEQYF; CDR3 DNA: TGTGCCACCAGGCCTGCGGGTCAGGGTGGGTCCTACGAGCAGTACTTC
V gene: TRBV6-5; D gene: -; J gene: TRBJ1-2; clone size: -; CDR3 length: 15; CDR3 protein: CASSPLGGSNYGYTF; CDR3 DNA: TGTGCCAGCAGCCCCCTGGGGGGATCTAACTATGGCTACACCTTC
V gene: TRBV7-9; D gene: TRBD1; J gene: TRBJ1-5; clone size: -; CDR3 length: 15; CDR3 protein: CASSAGQGEYQPQHF; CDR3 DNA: TGTGCCAGCAGCGCGGGACAGGGGGAATATCAGCCCCAGCATTTT
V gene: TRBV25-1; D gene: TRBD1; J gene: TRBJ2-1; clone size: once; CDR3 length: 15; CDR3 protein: CASSMRGGQGNEQFF; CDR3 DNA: TGTGCCAGCAGCATGAGGGGCGGACAGGGCAATGAGCAGTTCTTC
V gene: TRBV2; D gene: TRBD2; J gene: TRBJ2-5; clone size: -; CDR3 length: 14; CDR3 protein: CASNEVAGEETQYF; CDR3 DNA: TGTGCCAGCAATGAGGTAGCGGGAGAAGAGACCCAGTACTTC
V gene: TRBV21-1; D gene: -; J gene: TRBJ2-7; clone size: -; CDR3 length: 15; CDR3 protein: CASSSTGPFSTEQYF; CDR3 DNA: TGTGCCAGCAGCAGCACAGGGCCTTTCTCGACCGAGCAGTACTTC
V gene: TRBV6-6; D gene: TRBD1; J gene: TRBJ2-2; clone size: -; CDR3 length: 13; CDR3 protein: CASRGTATGELFF; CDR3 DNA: TGTGCCAGCAGAGGGACAGCCACCGGGGAGCTGTTTTTT
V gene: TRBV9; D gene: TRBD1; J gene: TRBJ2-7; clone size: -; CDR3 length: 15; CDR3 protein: CASSAPGTGSHEQYF; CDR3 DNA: TGTGCCAGCAGCGCCCCCGGGACAGGGTCCCACGAGCAGTACTTC
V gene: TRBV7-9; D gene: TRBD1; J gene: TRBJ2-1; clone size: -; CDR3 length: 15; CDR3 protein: CASSLWTGRRNEQFF; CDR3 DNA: TGTGCCAGCAGCTTATGGACAGGGCGGCGCAATGAGCAGTTCTTC
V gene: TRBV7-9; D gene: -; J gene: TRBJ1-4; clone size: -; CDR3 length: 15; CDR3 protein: CASSFDNSYNEKLFF; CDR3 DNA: TGTGCCAGCAGCTTTGATAACAGCTATAATGAAAAACTGTTTTTT
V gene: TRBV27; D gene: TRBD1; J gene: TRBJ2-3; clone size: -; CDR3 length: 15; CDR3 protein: CASRSRDRFTDTQYF; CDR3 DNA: TGTGCCAGCAGGAGCCGGGACAGATTCACAGATACGCAGTATTTT
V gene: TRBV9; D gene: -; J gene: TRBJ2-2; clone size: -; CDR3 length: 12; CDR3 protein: CASSEHTGELFF; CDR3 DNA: TGTGCCAGCAGCGAGCACACCGGGGAGCTGTTTTTT
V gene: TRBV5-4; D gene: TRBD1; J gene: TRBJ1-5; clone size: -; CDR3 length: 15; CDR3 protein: CASSPGTEGNQPQHF; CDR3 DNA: TGTGCCAGCAGCCCCGGGACAGAGGGGAATCAGCCCCAGCATTTT
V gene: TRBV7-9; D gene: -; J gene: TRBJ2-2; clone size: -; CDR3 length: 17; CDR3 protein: CASSLSPGGRVPGELFF; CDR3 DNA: TGTGCCAGCAGCTTATCCCCGGGCGGAAGGGTCCCTGGGGAGCTGTTTTTT
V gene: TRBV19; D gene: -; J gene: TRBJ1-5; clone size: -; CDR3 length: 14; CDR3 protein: CASSMGDSNQPQHF; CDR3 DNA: TGTGCCAGTAGTATGGGGGATAGCAATCAGCCCCAGCATTTT
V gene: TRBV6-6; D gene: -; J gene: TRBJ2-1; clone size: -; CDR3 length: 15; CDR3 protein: CASSRGLKKRNEQFF; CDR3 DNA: TGTGCCAGCAGTCGGGGACTCAAAAAACGGAATGAGCAGTTCTTC
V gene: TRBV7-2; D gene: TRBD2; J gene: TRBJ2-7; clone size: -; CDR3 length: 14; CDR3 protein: CASSSGLTSYEQYF; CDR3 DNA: TGTGCCAGCAGCTCGGGACTAACCTCCTACGAGCAGTACTTC
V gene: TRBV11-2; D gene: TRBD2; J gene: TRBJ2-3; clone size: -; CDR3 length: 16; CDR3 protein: CASSLKASGMTDTQYF; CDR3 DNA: TGTGCCAGCAGCTTAAAAGCTAGCGGGATGACAGATACGCAGTATTTT
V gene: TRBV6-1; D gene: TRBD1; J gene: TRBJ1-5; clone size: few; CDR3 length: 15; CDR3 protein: CASSERTGGNQPQHF; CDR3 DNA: TGTGCCAGCAGTGAACGGACAGGGGGCAATCAGCCCCAGCATTTT
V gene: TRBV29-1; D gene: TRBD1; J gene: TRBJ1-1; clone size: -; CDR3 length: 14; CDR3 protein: CSVKTGGIGTEAFF; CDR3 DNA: TGCAGCGTCAAAACAGGGGGCATAGGAACTGAAGCTTTCTTT
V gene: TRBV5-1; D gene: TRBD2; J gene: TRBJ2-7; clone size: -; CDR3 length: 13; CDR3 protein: CASSFGLAGEQYF; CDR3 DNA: TGCGCCAGCAGCTTCGGACTAGCAGGCGAGCAGTACTTC
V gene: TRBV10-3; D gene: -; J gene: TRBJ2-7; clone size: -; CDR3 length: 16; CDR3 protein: CAISESVAKNPYEQYF; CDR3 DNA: TGTGCCATCAGTGAGTCGGTAGCGAAAAACCCCTACGAGCAGTACTTC
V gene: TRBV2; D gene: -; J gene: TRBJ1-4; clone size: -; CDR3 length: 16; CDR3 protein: CASSEYRDPTLEKLFF; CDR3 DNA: TGTGCCAGCAGTGAATACCGGGACCCGACCCTAGAAAAACTGTTTTTT
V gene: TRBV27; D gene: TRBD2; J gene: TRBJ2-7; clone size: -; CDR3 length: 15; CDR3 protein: CASSLLASGAYEQYF; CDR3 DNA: TGTGCCAGCAGTTTATTAGCTAGCGGGGCCTACGAGCAGTACTTC
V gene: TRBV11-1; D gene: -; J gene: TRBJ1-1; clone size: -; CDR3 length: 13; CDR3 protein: CASSSGTVERAFF; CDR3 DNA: TGTGCCAGCAGCAGCGGGACGGTTGAGAGAGCTTTCTTT
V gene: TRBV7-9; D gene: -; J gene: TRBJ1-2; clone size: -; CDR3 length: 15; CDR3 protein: CASSLVGQGGRGYTF; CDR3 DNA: TGTGCCAGCAGCTTAGTAGGGCAGGGAGGTCGAGGCTACACCTTC
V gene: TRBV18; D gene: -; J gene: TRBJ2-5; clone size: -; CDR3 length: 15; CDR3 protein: CASSPIKGPQETQYF; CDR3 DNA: TGTGCCAGCTCACCAATTAAGGGGCCTCAAGAGACCCAGTACTTC
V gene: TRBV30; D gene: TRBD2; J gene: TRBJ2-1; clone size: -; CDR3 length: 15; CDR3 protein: CAWSVVSGIYNEQFF; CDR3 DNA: TGTGCCTGGAGTGTAGTAAGCGGGATCTACAATGAGCAGTTCTTC
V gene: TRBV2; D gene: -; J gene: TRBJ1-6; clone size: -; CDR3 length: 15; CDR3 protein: CASTPAGTSNSPLHF; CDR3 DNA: TGTGCCAGCACCCCCGCTGGGACTTCAAATTCACCCCTCCACTTT
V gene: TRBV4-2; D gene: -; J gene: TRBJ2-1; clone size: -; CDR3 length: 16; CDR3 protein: CASSLSQATSYNEQFF; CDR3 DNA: TGTGCCAGCAGCCTCTCCCAGGCTACCTCCTACAATGAGCAGTTCTTC
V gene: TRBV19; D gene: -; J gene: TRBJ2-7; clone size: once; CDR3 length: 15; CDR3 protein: CASSMGAANSYEQYF; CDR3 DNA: TGTGCCAGTAGTATGGGAGCGGCCAACTCCTACGAGCAGTACTTC
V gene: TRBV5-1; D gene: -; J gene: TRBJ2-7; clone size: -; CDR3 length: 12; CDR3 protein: CASSLSDHEQYF; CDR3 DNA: TGCGCCAGCAGCTTGAGTGACCACGAGCAGTACTTC
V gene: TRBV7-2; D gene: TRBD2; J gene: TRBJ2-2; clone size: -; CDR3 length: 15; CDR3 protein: CASSLVAGGSGELFF; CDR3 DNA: TGTGCCAGCAGCTTAGTAGCGGGGGGTTCCGGGGAGCTGTTTTTT
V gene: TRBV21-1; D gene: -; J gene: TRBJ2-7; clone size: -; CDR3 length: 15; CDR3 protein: CASSKDRQTPYEQYF; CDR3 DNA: TGTGCCAGCAGCAAAGATAGACAAACGCCCTACGAGCAGTACTTC
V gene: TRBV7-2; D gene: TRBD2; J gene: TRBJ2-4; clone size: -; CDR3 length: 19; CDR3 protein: CASSLELAGGKGAKNIQYF; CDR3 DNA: TGTGCCAGCAGCTTAGAGCTAGCGGGAGGGAAAGGGGCCAAAAACATTCAGTACTTC
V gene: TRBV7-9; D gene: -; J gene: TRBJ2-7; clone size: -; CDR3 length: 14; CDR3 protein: CASSLGQPPARQYF; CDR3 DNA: TGTGCCAGCAGCCTCGGACAGCCACCTGCGCGGCAGTACTTC
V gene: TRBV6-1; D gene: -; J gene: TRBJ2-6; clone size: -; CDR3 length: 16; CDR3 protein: CASSETPHSGANVLTF; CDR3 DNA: TGTGCCAGCAGTGAAACACCTCACTCTGGGGCCAACGTCCTGACTTTC
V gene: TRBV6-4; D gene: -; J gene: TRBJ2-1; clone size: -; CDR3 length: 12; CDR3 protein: CASSGASSEQFF; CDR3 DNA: TGTGCCAGCAGTGGGGCTAGCAGTGAGCAGTTCTTC
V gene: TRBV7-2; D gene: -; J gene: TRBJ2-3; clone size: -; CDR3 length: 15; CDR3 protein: CASTPGSGGTDTQYF; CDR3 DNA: TGTGCCAGCACCCCCGGGAGCGGAGGCACAGATACGCAGTATTTT
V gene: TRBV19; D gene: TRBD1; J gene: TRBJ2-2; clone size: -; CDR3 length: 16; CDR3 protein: CASSRPGTGITGELFF; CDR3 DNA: TGTGCCAGTAGTAGGCCCGGGACAGGAATCACCGGGGAGCTGTTTTTT
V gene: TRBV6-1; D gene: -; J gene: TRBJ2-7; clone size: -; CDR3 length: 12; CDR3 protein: CASGRAAYEQYF; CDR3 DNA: TGTGCCAGCGGAAGGGCCGCCTACGAGCAGTACTTC
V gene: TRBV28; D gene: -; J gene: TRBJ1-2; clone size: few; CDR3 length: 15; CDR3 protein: CASSPTGTLLGSYTF; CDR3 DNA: TGTGCCAGCAGTCCTACGGGGACCCTCCTAGGTAGCTACACCTTC